The count of the clone carrying this TCR beta chain is one. How the authors handled the data: Reference gene primers were amplified, and this amplification served to estimate nucleated cell counts. The data were produced by immunoSEQ multiplex PCR, yet TCRdb's version contains in-frame clones alone and is incomplete. Clone size and the V and J calls come from that table; the DNA yielded D and trimming. The sample lists 240,000 or so clones; roughly 80% were seen once. This entry is derived from a study of blood T cell repertoires in COVID-19. The TCR originated in a woman under 30 with acute or convalescent COVID-19. The material sequenced was peripheral blood.

In DNA form, the CDR3 reads TGTGCCAGCAGCTTAGGGGGGTCTAGCGGGAGGGAGGAGCAGTTCTTC. Translation: CASSLGGSSGREEQFF. The chain couples TRBV7-2 to TRBJ2-1; 12 bases match TRBD2. With 1 base clipped from V and 10 bases from J, the junction kept 8 bases outside the gene matches. The V gene's germline CDR1 is SGHTA and CDR2 FQGNSA. The length of the CDR3 is 16 residues.